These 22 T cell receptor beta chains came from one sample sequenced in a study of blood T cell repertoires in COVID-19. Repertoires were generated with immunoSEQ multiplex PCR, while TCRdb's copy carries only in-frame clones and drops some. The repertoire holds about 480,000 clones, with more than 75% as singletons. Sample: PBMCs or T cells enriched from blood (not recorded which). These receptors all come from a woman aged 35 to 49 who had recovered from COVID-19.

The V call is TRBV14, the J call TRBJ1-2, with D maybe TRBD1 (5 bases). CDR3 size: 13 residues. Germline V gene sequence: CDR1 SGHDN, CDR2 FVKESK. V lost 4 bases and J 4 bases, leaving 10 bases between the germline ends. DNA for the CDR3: TGTGCCAGCAGCCGACAGCGGGGCTATGGCTACACCTTC. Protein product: CASSRQRGYGYTF.

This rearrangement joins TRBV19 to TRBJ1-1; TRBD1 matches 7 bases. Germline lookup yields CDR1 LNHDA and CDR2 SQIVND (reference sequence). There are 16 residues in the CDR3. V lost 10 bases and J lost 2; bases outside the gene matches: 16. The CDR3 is CATKSTGTAFNTEAFF. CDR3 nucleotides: TGTGCCACTAAATCAACCGGGACAGCCTTTAACACTGAAGCTTTCTTT.

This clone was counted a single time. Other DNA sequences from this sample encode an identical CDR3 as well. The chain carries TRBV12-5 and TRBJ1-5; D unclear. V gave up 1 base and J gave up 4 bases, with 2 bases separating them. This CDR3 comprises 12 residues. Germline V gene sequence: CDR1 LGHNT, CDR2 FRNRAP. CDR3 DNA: TGTGCTAGTGGTTTGGCAAATCAGCCCCAGCATTTT. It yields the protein CASGLANQPQHF.

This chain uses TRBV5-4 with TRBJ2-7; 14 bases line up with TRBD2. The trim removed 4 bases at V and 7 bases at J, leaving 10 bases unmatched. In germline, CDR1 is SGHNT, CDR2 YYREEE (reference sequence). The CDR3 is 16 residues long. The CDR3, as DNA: TGTGCCAGCAGCCGAAGACTAGCGGGAGGGCCTAGTGAGCAGTACTTC. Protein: CASSRRLAGGPSEQYF.

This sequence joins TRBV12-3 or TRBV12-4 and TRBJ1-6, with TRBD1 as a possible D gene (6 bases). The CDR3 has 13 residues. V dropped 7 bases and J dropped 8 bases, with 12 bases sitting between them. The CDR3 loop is CASKGVRDSPLHF. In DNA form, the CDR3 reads TGTGCCAGCAAGGGGGTTAGGGATTCACCCCTCCACTTT.

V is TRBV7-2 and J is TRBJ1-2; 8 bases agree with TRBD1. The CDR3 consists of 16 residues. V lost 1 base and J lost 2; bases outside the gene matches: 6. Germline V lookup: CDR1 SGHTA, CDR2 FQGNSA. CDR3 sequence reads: CASSLVGAGGNYGYTF. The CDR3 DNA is TGTGCCAGCAGCTTAGTAGGGGCAGGGGGCAACTATGGCTACACCTTC.

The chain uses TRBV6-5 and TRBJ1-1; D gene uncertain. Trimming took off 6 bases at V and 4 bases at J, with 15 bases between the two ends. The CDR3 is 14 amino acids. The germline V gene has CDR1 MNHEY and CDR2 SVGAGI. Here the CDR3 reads CASSFGSGLTEAFF. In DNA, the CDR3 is TGTGCCAGCAGCTTTGGGAGCGGTCTCACTGAAGCTTTCTTT.

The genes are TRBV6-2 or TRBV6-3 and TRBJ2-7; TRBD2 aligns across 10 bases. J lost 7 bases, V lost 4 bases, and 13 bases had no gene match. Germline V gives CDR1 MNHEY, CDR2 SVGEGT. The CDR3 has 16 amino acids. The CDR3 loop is CASSFPQREGRWEQYF. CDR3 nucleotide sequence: TGTGCCAGCAGTTTCCCTCAGCGGGAGGGCCGGTGGGAGCAGTACTTC.

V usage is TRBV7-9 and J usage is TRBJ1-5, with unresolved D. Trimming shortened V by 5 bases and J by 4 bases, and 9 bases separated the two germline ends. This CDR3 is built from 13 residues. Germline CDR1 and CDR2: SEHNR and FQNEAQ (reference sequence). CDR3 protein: CASSKRENQPQHF. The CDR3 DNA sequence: TGTGCCAGCAGCAAGAGGGAGAATCAGCCCCAGCATTTT.

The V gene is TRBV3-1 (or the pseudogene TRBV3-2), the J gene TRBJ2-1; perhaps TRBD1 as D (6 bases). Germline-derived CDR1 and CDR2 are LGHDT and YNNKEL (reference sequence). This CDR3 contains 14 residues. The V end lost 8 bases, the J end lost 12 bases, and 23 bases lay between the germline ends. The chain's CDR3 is CASPYRRGEGGQFF. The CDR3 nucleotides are TGTGCCAGCCCGTATCGCCGAGGCGAAGGGGGGCAGTTCTTC.

CDR3 nucleotide sequence: TGTGCCAGCAGAAGGGACAGCTACACTGAAGCTTTCTTT. Protein product: CASRRDSYTEAFF. This chain joins TRBV6-4 and TRBJ1-1; the match to TRBD1 covers 7 bases. V shed 6 bases, J shed 3 bases, and the junction held 4 bases outside the gene matches. The germline CDR1 and CDR2 sequences are MRHNA and SNTAGT. This CDR3 has 13 residues.

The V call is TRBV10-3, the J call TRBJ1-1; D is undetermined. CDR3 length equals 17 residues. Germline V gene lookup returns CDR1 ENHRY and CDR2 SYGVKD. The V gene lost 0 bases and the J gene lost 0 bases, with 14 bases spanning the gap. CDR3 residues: CAISESTGPDLNTEAFF. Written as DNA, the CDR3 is TGTGCCATCAGTGAGTCGACGGGTCCTGATTTGAACACTGAAGCTTTCTTT.

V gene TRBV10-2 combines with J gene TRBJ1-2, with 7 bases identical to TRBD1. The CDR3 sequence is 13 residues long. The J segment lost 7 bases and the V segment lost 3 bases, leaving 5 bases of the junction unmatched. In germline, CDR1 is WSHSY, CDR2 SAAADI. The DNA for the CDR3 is TGCGCCAGCAGTGAAGAACAGGGGATTGGCTACACCTTC. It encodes CASSEEQGIGYTF.

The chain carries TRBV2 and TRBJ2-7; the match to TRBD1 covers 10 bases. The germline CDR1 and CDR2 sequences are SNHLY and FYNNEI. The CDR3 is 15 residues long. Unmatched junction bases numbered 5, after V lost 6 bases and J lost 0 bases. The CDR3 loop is CASSGDRGSSYEQYF. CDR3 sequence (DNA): TGTGCCAGCAGCGGGGACAGGGGAAGCTCCTACGAGCAGTACTTC.

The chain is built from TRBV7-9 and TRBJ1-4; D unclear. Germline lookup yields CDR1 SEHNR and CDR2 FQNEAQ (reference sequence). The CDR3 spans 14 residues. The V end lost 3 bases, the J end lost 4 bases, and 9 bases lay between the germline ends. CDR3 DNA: TGTGCCAGCAGCTTCCTACAGCTTAATGAAAAACTGTTTTTT. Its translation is CASSFLQLNEKLFF.

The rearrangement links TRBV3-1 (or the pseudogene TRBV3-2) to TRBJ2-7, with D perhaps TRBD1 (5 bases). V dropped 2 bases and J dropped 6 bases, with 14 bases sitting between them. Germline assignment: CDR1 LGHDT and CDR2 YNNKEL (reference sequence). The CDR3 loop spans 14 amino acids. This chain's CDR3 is CASSQSRVGGEQYF. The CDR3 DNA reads TGTGCCAGCAGCCAATCCAGGGTGGGCGGCGAGCAGTACTTC.

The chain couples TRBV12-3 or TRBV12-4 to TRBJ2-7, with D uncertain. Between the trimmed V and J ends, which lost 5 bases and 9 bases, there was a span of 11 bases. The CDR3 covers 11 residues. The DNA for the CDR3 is TGTGCCAGCAGTCTAGATTTTCGGCAGTACTTC. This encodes CASSLDFRQYF.

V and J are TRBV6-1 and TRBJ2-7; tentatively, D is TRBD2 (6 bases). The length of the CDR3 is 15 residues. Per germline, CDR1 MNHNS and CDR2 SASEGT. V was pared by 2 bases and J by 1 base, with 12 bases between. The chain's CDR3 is CASSEIGGKSYEQYF. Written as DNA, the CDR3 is TGTGCCAGCAGTGAAATCGGAGGGAAATCCTACGAGCAGTACTTC.

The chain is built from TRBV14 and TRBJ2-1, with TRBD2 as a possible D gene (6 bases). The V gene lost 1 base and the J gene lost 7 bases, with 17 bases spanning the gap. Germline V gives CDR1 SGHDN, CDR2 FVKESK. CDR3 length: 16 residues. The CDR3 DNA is TGTGCCAGCAGCCAAGTCGTAGCGGCCCCGGGGAATGAGCAGTTCTTC. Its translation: CASSQVVAAPGNEQFF.

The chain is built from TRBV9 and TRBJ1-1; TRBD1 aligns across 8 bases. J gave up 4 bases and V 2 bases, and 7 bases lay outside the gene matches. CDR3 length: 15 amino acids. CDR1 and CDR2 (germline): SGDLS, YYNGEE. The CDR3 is CASSVRTGLGTEAFF. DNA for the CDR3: TGTGCCAGCAGCGTTCGGACAGGGCTTGGCACTGAAGCTTTCTTT.

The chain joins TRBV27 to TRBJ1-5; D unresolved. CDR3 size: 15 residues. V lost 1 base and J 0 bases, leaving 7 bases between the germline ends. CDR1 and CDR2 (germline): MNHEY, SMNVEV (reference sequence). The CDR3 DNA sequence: TGTGCCAGCAGTTTATTTTCTTATAGCAATCAGCCCCAGCATTTT. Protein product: CASSLFSYSNQPQHF.

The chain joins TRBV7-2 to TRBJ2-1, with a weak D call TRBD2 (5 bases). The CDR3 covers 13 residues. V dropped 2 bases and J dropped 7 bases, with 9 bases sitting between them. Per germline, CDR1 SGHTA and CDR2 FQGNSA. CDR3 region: CASSLSSWNEQFF. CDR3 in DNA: TGTGCCAGCAGCTTATCTAGCTGGAATGAGCAGTTCTTC.